These 2 T cell receptor beta chains were sequenced from one sample in a study of cytomegalovirus exposure and HLA in healthy donors. Amplification used 60 Vbeta primers and 13 Jbeta primers. The assay was immunoSEQ multiplex PCR, and TCRdb's table has in-frame clones only and misses some. The sample includes tens of thousands of clones. Sequencing was done on a sample of PBMCs. The receptors were sampled from a man aged 50 to 60 in good health and CMV-seronegative.

The chain recombines TRBV16 with TRBJ2-7; tentative D call: TRBD2 (6 bases). CDR3 length equals 15 residues. With 2 bases removed from V and 6 bases from J, the gap between germline ends came to 17 bases. Germline-derived CDR1 and CDR2 are KGHSY and FQNENV. CDR3 in DNA: TGTGCCAGCAGCCAAAGCTTATTAACCGGGGGCGAGCAGTACTTC. Translated, it gives CASSQSLLTGGEQYF. The whole variable domain, remainder taken from reference TRBV16 and TRBJ2-7, is GEEVAQTPKHLVRGEGQKAKLYCAPIKGHSYVFWYQQVLKNEFKFLISFQNENVFDETGMPKERFSAKCLPNSPCSLEIQATKLEDSAVYFCASSQSLLTGGEQYFGPGTRLTVT.

This rearrangement joins TRBV7-9 to TRBJ2-3; 10 nucleotides align to TRBD1. This CDR3 has 16 residues. Trimming cost V 0 bases and J 7 bases; bases outside gene matches: 7. Per germline, CDR1 SEHNR and CDR2 FQNEAQ (reference sequence). Here the CDR3 reads CASSLAGQGRFNTQYF. For the CDR3, the DNA is TGTGCCAGCAGCTTAGCGGGACAGGGGCGCTTTAATACGCAGTATTTT.